A selection of T cell receptor beta chains follows, all from one sample in a study of cytomegalovirus exposure and HLA in healthy donors. Here immunoSEQ multiplex PCR was the method, and the copy in TCRdb shows in-frame clones only, minus some. The table has roughly 180,000 clones, about 80% seen once; the top ten hold roughly 5%. The material sequenced was PBMCs. These receptors were taken from a man in his late teens or twenties in good health and CMV-seronegative. The CDR3 runs from the conserved cysteine through the conserved F or W. D genes are given only for firm matches. Size values are once, few and many counts, or a class for expanded clones, and some rows have none.

CDR3aa | CDR3nt | d_gene | j_gene | v_gene | abundance
CASRVAGGYEQYF | TGTGCCAGCAGGGTAGCGGGAGGGTACGAGCAGTACTTC | TRBD2 | TRBJ2-7 | TRBV7-8 | -
CASSLIGKYETQYF | TGTGCCAGCAGCTTAATCGGGAAGTATGAGACCCAGTACTTC | - | TRBJ2-5 | TRBV7-8 | -
CASSVSGPSTDTQYF | TGTGCCAGCAGCGTTAGCGGTCCTAGCACAGATACGCAGTATTTT | - | TRBJ2-3 | TRBV9 | -
CASSLLQPQHF | TGTGCCAGCAGCCTCCTTCAGCCCCAGCATTTT | - | TRBJ1-5 | TRBV5-6 | -
CASSRLTSGRGVDTQYF | TGTGCCAGCAGCAGGCTGACTAGCGGGAGAGGGGTCGATACGCAGTATTTT | TRBD2 | TRBJ2-3 | TRBV5-6 | -
CASSLTSGITSGANVLTF | TGTGCCAGCAGCTTGACTAGCGGAATAACCTCTGGGGCCAACGTCCTGACTTTC | TRBD2 | TRBJ2-6 | TRBV14 | few
CASGLVLGANEQYF | TGTGCTAGTGGTTTGGTTTTGGGGGCAAACGAGCAGTACTTC | - | TRBJ2-7 | TRBV12-5 | -
CACSTGPNEKLFF | TGTGCCTGCTCAACAGGGCCGAATGAAAAACTGTTTTTT | - | TRBJ1-4 | TRBV30 | -
CASSSLGQSGTDTQYF | TGTGCCAGCAGCTCCTTGGGACAGTCGGGCACAGATACGCAGTATTTT | TRBD1 | TRBJ2-3 | TRBV11-3 | -
CASSFGTESLNLGQPQHF | TGTGCCAGCAGTTTTGGGACAGAGAGTCTAAATTTGGGTCAGCCCCAGCATTTT | TRBD1 | TRBJ1-5 | TRBV28 | -
CASRPGSSGSSYEQYF | TGTGCCAGCAGACCCGGGAGTAGCGGGAGCTCCTACGAGCAGTACTTC | TRBD2 | TRBJ2-7 | TRBV5-4 | -
CASTGVRSNQPQHF | TGCGCCAGCACAGGGGTTAGGAGCAATCAGCCCCAGCATTTT | - | TRBJ1-5 | TRBV10-1 | few
CASSSGTGWGSPLHF | TGTGCCAGCAGTAGCGGGACAGGGTGGGGGTCACCCCTCCACTTT | TRBD1 | TRBJ1-6 | TRBV6-1 | -
CASSLAGGLTGNTIYF | TGTGCCAGCAGCTTAGCGGGGGGTTTAACTGGAAACACCATATATTTT | - | TRBJ1-3 | TRBV7-2 | -
CASSILGVGETQYF | TGTGCCAGTAGTATCTTAGGGGTCGGGGAGACCCAGTACTTC | - | TRBJ2-5 | TRBV19 | few
CASSVQGQGHEQFF | TGTGCCAGCAGCGTACAAGGGCAGGGTCATGAGCAGTTCTTC | - | TRBJ2-1 | TRBV9 | -